Each of the 14 T cell receptor beta chains below was sequenced from the same sample in a study of regulatory T cells in long-lasting Graves disease. The time point denotes: persistent/refractory GD, antithyroid drugs over 5 years with positive TRAb. PBMC RNA was the source of the TCR library. The TCR beta library used iRepertoire HTBI primers with Arm-PCR amplification of CDR3. Each CDR3 protein gets one entry after TCRdb re-called the multiplex PCR reads with MiXCR. Here the sample spans over 650,000 distinct CDR3 sequences, around 30% being singletons. Sequencing was performed on peripheral blood mononuclear cells (PBMCs), taken when the disease was refractory, from a patient treated with antithyroid drugs. The receptors stem from a female donor with Graves disease.

The table lists this clonotype with many counts. CDR3 DNA: TGTGCCAGCAGCCGAACAACCTCTGGAAACACCATATATTTT. Translation gives CASSRTTSGNTIYF. The genes are TRBV11-2 and TRBJ1-3; no clear D. The CDR3 totals 14 residues. Per the germline V gene, CDR1 is SGHAT and CDR2 is FQNNGV. V lost 5 bases to trimming and J lost 0 bases, with 8 bases between them. The whole variable domain, remainder taken from reference TRBV11-2 and TRBJ1-3, is EAGVAQSPRYKIIEKRQSVAFWCNPISGHATLYWYQQILGQGPKLLIQFQNNGVVDDSQLPKDRFSAERLKGVDSTLKIQPAKLEDSAVYLCASSRTTSGNTIYFGEGSWLTVV.

V is TRBV5-1 and J is TRBJ2-2; D is unclear. This CDR3 comprises 12 residues. Germline CDR1 and CDR2: SGHRS and YFSETQ. V was shortened by 7 bases and J by 8 bases, with 12 bases between the two germline ends. The CDR3 protein is CASERSKGELFF. The CDR3 nucleotides are TGCGCCAGCGAGAGGAGTAAGGGGGAGCTGTTTTTT.

This clonotype has just a few counts. The rearrangement joins TRBV13 to TRBJ1-4; 7 bases agree with TRBD1. The CDR3 loop spans 14 amino acids. Unmatched junction bases numbered 5, after V lost 3 bases and J lost 7 bases. Germline V gene sequence: CDR1 PRHDT, CDR2 FYEKMQ (reference sequence). As DNA, the CDR3 is TGTGCCAGCAGCTTCGGGACAGAGCGTGAAAAACTGTTTTTT. Residues: CASSFGTEREKLFF.

This clonotype was seen a handful of times. V usage is TRBV7-6 and J usage is TRBJ2-7; possible D gene TRBD2, 7 bases. In germline, CDR1 is SGHVS, CDR2 FNYEAQ. The V end was cut by 5 bases, the J end by 6 bases, with 11 bases between. The CDR3 covers 12 residues. CDR3 nucleotide sequence: TGTGCCAGCAGCAGGGGGGGGGCCGAGCAGTACTTC. Protein: CASSRGGAEQYF.

This clonotype was observed many times. J is TRBJ1-1 and V is TRBV12-3 or TRBV12-4; possibly TRBD1 for D (6 bases). The ends were cut back, 6 bases at V and 8 bases at J, with 13 bases in the middle. CDR3 length: 12 residues. The CDR3 loop is CASRTGPGEAFF. CDR3 in DNA: TGTGCCAGCAGAACAGGGCCTGGGGAAGCTTTCTTT.

The chain has TRBV5-4 and TRBJ2-5, with D perhaps assigned TRBD1 or TRBD2 (5 bases each). The V gene's germline CDR1 is SGHNT and CDR2 YYREEE (reference sequence). V was clipped by 6 bases and J by 4 bases, with 10 bases between them. CDR3 size: 12 residues. CDR3 nucleotide sequence: TGTGCCAGCACTAGCCAGGGAGAGACCCAGTACTTC. This translates into CASTSQGETQYF.

The rearrangement links TRBV30 to TRBJ1-2; D remains ambiguous. This CDR3 is built from 12 residues. Germline assignment: CDR1 GTSNPN and CDR2 SVGIG (reference sequence). V was clipped by 8 bases and J by 4 bases, with 14 bases between them. CDR3 sequence reads: CATEVQPYGYTF. For the CDR3, the DNA is TGTGCCACAGAGGTCCAGCCCTATGGCTACACCTTC.

The rearrangement links TRBV20-1 to TRBJ1-2, with D unclear. Looked up from germline, CDR1 is DFQATT and CDR2 is SNEGSKA (reference sequence). Trimming removed 6 bases from V and 2 bases from J, with 13 bases in between. This CDR3 spans 13 amino acids. CDR3 bases: TGCAGTGCCAGACCGGCCGAGAACTATGGCTACACCTTC. It specifies CSARPAENYGYTF.

The rearrangement links TRBV11-2 to TRBJ1-6; D gene ambiguous. This CDR3 is built from 15 residues. Germline V gene sequence: CDR1 SGHAT, CDR2 FQNNGV. Trimming left V 4 bases short and J 5 bases short, with 12 bases between. The CDR3 reads CASSSTRLHNSPLHF. CDR3 sequence (DNA): TGTGCCAGCAGCTCCACTCGGCTCCATAATTCACCCCTCCACTTT.

The J gene is TRBJ1-2, the V gene TRBV3-1; TRBD1 might be the D (6 bases). The CDR3 runs 13 residues. Germline V gene lookup returns CDR1 LGHDT and CDR2 YNNKEL (reference sequence). Trimming removed 4 bases at V and 5 bases at J, with 11 bases between. The CDR3: CASSLQGRYGYTF. CDR3 sequence (DNA): TGTGCCAGCAGCCTACAGGGCAGATATGGCTACACCTTC.

This chain uses TRBV7-3 with TRBJ1-2; 10 bases fit TRBD1. This CDR3 has 15 amino acids. V lost 4 bases, J lost 8 bases, and 10 bases stayed unmatched. Looked up from germline, CDR1 is SGHTA and CDR2 is FQGTGA. This CDR3 reads CASSSSGGTGAGYTF. The CDR3 nucleotides read TGTGCCAGCAGCTCATCGGGGGGGACAGGGGCCGGCTACACCTTC.

This chain joins TRBV9 and TRBJ2-1; the D gene could be TRBD1 or TRBD2 (5 bases each). The germline V gene encodes CDR1 SGDLS and CDR2 YYNGEE. CDR3 size: 15 residues. V was cut by 0 bases and J by 6 bases, with 13 bases left in between. The CDR3 protein is CASSVVSGSPNEQFF. CDR3 coding DNA: TGTGCCAGCAGCGTAGTGTCAGGGAGCCCCAATGAGCAGTTCTTC.

The sample holds a few counts of this clonotype. The V and J genes are TRBV2 and TRBJ2-3; TRBD2 aligns across 7 bases. The CDR3 contains 14 residues. J gave up 0 bases and V 6 bases, and 3 bases lay outside the gene matches. Germline assignment: CDR1 SNHLY and CDR2 FYNNEI. The CDR3 region is CASRLAASTDTQYF. The CDR3 coding sequence is TGTGCCAGCAGGCTAGCGGCTAGCACAGATACGCAGTATTTT.

This clonotype was seen only a few times. The chain joins TRBV4-1 to TRBJ1-2; 7 bases fit TRBD1. Trimming at V came to 2 bases and at J to 0 bases, leaving 6 bases not matched to a gene. The CDR3 has 16 amino acids. Germline V gives CDR1 MGHRA, CDR2 YSYEKL. The chain's CDR3 is CASSQPAQGANYGYTF. The CDR3 nucleotides are TGCGCCAGCAGCCAACCGGCCCAGGGGGCTAACTATGGCTACACCTTC.